This TCR beta chain was found in a study of T cell repertoires in cytomegalovirus infection. This clonotype was detected only a few times. Antigen specificity is unknown. In TCRdb, the reads were re-called with MiXCR into one record per CDR3 protein. The sample holds about 740,000 distinct CDR3 sequences, less than 40% seen once. V lost 4 bases and J lost 0, with 9 bases in between. This CDR3 has 15 amino acids. The germline gives CDR1 MNHNS, CDR2 SASEGT. Study results and caveats: Carriers of CMV and the relevant HLA type were discriminated by public TCR beta frequency. Ex vivo responses were dominated by HLA-C-restricted CMV-specific TCR beta clonotypes.

J is TRBJ1-4 and V is TRBV6-1; D not resolved. Material: PBMCs. This TCR was sampled from a human donor in good health (CMV status not recorded). Some clones in this sample may be carry-over from other donors' samples. The DNA of the CDR3 is TGTGCCAGCAGTGGTTACATTGCAACTAATGAAAAACTGTTTTTT. Translating gives CASSGYIATNEKLFF.